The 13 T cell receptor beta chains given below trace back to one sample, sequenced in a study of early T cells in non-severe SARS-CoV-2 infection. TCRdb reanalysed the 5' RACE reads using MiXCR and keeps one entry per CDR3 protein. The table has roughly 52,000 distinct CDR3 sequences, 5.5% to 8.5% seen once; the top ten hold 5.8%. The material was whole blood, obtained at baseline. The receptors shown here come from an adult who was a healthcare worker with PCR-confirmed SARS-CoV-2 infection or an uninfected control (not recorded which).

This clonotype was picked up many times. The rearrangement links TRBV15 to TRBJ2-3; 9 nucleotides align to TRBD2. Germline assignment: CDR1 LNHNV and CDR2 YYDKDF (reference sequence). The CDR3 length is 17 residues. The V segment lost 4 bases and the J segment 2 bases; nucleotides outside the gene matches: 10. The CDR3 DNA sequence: TGTGCCACCAGCAACCCCCTCAGCGGGGGGCCCACAGATACGCAGTATTTT. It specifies CATSNPLSGGPTDTQYF.

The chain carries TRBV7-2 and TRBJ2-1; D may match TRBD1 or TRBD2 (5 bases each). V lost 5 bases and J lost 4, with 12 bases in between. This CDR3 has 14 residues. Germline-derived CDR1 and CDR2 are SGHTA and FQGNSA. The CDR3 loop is CASSRDPQYNEQFF. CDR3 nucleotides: TGTGCCAGCAGCAGGGACCCACAATACAATGAGCAGTTCTTC. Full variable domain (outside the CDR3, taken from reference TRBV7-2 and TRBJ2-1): GAGVSQSPSNKVTEKGKDVELRCDPISGHTALYWYRQSLGQGLEFLIYFQGNSAPDKSGLPSDRFSAERTGGSVSTLTIQRTQQEDSAVYLCASSRDPQYNEQFFGPGTRLTVL.

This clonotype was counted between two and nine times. CDR3 sequence reads: CASRDTGSDTQYF. The DNA of the CDR3 is TGTGCCAGTAGGGACACCGGCTCAGATACGCAGTATTTT. The J gene is TRBJ2-3, the V gene TRBV19, with D possibly matching TRBD1 (5 bases). CDR1 and CDR2 from the germline V gene are LNHDA and SQIVND (reference sequence). V lost 6 bases, J lost 4 bases, and 11 bases lay in between. The CDR3 length is 13 residues.

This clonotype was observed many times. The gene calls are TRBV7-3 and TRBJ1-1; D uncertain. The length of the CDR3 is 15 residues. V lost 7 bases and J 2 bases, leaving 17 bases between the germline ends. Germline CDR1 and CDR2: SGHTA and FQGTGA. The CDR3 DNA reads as TGTGCCAGCACCCTTATCGCCTTGGGAAACACTGAAGCTTTCTTT. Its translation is CASTLIALGNTEAFF.

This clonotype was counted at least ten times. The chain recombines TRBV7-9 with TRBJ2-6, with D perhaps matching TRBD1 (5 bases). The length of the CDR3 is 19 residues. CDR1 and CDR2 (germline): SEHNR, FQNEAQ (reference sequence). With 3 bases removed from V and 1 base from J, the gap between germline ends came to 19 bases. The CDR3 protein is CASSLGPAVLMSGANVLTF. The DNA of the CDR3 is TGTGCCAGCAGCTTGGGGCCTGCCGTGCTTATGTCTGGGGCCAACGTCCTGACTTTC.

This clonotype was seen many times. The DNA of the CDR3 is TGCAGCGGGGTTAGCGGGAACTCCTACAATGAGCAGTTCTTC. It yields the protein CSGVSGNSYNEQFF. V and J are TRBV29-1 and TRBJ2-1; 8 nucleotides line up with TRBD2. This CDR3 comprises 14 residues. Losses at the gene ends were 7 bases for V and 0 bases for J; bases not matched to a gene: 5. CDR1 is SQVTM and CDR2 is ANQGSEA in the germline V gene.

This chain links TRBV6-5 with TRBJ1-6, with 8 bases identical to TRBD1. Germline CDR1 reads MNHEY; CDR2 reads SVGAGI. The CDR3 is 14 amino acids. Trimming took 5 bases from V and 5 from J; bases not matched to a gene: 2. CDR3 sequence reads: CASSRQGNNSPLHF. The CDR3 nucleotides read TGTGCCAGCAGTCGACAGGGGAATAATTCACCCCTCCACTTT.

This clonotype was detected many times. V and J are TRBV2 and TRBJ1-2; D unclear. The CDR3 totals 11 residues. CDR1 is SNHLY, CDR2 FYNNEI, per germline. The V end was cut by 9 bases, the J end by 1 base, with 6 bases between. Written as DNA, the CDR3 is TGTGCCAGTTCCAATAACTATGGCTACACCTTC. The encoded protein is CASSNNYGYTF. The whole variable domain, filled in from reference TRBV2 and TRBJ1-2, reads EPEVTQTPSHQVTQMGQEVILRCVPISNHLYFYWYRQILGQKVEFLVSFYNNEISEKSEIFDDQFSVERPDGSNFTLKIRSTKLEDSAMYFCASSNNYGYTFGSGTRLTVV.

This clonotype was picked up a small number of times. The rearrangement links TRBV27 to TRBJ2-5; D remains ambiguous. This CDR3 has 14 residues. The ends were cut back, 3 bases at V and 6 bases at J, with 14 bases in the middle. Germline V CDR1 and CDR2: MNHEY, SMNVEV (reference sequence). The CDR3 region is CASSFPPGRQTQYF. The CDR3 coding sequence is TGTGCCAGCAGTTTCCCCCCGGGCAGGCAGACCCAGTACTTC.

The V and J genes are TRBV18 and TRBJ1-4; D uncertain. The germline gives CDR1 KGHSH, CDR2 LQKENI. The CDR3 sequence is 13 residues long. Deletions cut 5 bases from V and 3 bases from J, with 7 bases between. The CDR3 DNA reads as TGTGCCAGCTCAACGGAACCTAATGAAAAACTGTTTTTT. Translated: CASSTEPNEKLFF.

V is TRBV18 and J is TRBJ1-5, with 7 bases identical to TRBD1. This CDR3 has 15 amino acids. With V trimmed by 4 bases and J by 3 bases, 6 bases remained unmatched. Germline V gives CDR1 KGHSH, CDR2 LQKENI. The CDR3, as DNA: TGTGCCAGCTCACTCGGACAGGCTTCCAATCAGCCCCAGCATTTT. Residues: CASSLGQASNQPQHF.

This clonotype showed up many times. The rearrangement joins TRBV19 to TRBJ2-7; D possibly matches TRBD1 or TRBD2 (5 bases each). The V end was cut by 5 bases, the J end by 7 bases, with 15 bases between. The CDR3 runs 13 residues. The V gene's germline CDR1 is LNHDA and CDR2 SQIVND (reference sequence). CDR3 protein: CASSSRDAREQYF. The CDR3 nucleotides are TGTGCCAGTAGTTCCCGGGACGCCAGGGAGCAGTACTTC.

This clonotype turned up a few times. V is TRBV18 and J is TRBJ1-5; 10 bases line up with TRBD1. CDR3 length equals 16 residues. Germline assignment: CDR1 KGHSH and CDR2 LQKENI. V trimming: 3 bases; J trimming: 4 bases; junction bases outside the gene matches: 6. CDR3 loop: CASSPLAGQGNQPQHF. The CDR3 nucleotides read TGTGCCAGCTCACCGCTGGCGGGACAGGGGAATCAGCCCCAGCATTTT. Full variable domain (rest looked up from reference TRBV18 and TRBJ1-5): NAGVMQNPRHLVRRRGQEARLRCSPMKGHSHVYWYRQLPEEGLKFMVYLQKENIIDESGMPKERFSAEFPKEGPSILRIQQVVRGDSAAYFCASSPLAGQGNQPQHFGDGTRLSIL.